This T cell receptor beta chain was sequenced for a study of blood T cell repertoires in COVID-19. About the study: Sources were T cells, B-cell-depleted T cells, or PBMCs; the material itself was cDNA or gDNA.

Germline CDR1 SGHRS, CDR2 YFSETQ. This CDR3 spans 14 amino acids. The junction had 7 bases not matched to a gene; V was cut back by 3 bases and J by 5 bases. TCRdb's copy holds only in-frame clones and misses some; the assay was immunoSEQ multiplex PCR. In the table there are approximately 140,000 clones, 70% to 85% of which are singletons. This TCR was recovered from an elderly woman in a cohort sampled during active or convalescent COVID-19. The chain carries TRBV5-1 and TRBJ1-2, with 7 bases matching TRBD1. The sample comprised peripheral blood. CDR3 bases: TGCGCCAGCAGCTACGAGGGACAGACGTATGGCTACACCTTC. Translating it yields CASSYEGQTYGYTF.